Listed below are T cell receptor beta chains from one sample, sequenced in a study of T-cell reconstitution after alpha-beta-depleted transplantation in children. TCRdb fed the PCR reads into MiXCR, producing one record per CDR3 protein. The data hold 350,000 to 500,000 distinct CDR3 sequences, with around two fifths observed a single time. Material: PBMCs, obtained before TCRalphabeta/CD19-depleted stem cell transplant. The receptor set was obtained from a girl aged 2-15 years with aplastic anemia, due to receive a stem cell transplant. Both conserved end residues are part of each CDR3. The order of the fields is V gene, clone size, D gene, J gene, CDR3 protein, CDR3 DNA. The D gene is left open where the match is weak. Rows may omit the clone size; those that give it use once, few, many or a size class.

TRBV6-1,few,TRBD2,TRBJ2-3,CASSGTSGSPDTQYF,TGTGCCAGCAGTGGGACTAGCGGGAGTCCAGATACGCAGTATTTT
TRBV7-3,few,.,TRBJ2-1,CASSPHRETHNEQFF,TGTGCCAGCAGCCCCCACCGGGAGACCCACAATGAGCAGTTCTTC
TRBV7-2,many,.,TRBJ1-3,CASSLASSGNTIYF,TGTGCCAGCAGCTTAGCCAGCTCTGGAAACACCATATATTTT
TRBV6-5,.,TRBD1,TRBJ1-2,CASSYKTGGPYGYTF,TGTGCCAGCAGTTACAAGACAGGGGGCCCCTATGGCTACACCTTC
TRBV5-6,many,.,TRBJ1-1,CASSFLRGDANTEAFF,TGTGCCAGCAGCTTTCTTCGTGGGGATGCGAACACTGAAGCTTTCTTT
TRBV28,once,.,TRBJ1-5,CASRSQTNQPQHF,TGTGCCAGCAGGAGTCAGACAAATCAGCCCCAGCATTTT
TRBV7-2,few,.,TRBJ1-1,CASSLSSTEAFF,TGTGCCAGCAGCTTATCATCCACTGAAGCTTTCTTT
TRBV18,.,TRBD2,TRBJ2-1,CASSPSRSSGSASYNEQFF,TGTGCCAGCTCCCCTTCCCGGTCTAGCGGGAGTGCGTCCTACAATGAGCAGTTCTTC
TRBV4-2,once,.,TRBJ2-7,CASSQEAGIPYEQYF,TGTGCCAGCAGCCAAGAAGCAGGGATTCCCTACGAGCAGTACTTC
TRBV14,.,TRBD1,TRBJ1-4,CASSSRTGTKKLFF,TGTGCCAGCAGCTCTCGGACAGGGACTAAAAAACTGTTTTTT
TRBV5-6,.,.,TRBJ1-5,CASSVGLRGKSNQPQHF,TGTGCCAGCAGCGTCGGGCTAAGAGGGAAAAGCAATCAGCCCCAGCATTTT
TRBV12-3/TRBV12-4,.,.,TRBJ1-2,CASSSAAGSGGYTF,TGTGCCAGCAGTTCAGCAGCAGGGAGTGGTGGCTACACCTTC
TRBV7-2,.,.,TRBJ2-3,CASSARVIGTDTQYF,TGTGCCAGCAGCGCTAGGGTGATCGGGACAGATACGCAGTATTTT
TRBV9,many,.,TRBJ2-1,CASSPSRGEQFF,TGTGCCAGCAGCCCTAGCAGGGGTGAGCAGTTCTTC
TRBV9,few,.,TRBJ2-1,CASSPRGDPEQFF,TGTGCCAGCAGCCCCCGTGGCGACCCTGAGCAGTTCTTC
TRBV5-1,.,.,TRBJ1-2,CASSKDGLDGYTF,TGCGCCAGCAGCAAGGACGGTCTCGATGGCTACACCTTC
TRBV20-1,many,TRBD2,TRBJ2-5,CSAAGPTSGKGETQYF,TGCAGTGCTGCGGGTCCGACTAGCGGAAAAGGGGAGACCCAGTACTTC
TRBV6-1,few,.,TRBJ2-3,CASAGRVGTDTQYF,TGTGCCAGCGCTGGCAGGGTGGGCACAGATACGCAGTATTTT
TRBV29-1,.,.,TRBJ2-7,CSVPRGGTNPYEQYF,TGCAGCGTCCCCAGGGGAGGGACTAACCCCTACGAGCAGTACTTC
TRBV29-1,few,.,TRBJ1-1,CSVEGGSEAFF,TGCAGCGTTGAAGGGGGGTCAGAAGCTTTCTTT
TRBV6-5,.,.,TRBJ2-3,CATISTGNTQYF,TGTGCCACAATATCGACAGGAAATACGCAGTATTTT
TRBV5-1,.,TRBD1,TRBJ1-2,CASSARDRGYGYTF,TGCGCCAGCAGCGCCCGGGACAGGGGCTATGGCTACACCTTC
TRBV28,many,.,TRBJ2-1,CASSPTVSSYNEQFF,TGTGCCAGCAGCCCTACAGTTAGCTCCTACAATGAGCAGTTCTTC
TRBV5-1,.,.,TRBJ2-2,CASSLPDTGELFF,TGCGCCAGCAGCTTGCCGGACACCGGGGAGCTGTTTTTT
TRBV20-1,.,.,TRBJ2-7,CSARDALNSGTVYEQYF,TGCAGTGCTAGGGATGCCCTAAACTCCGGGACCGTTTACGAGCAGTACTTC
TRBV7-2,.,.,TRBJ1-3,CASARRGYSGNTIYF,TGTGCCAGCGCCCGTCGGGGGTACTCTGGAAACACCATATATTTT
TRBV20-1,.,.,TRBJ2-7,CSAKGGPSQGEQYF,TGCAGTGCTAAGGGGGGCCCGAGTCAGGGCGAGCAGTACTTC
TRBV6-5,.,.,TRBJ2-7,CASGAGPEQYF,TGTGCCAGCGGGGCGGGCCCCGAGCAGTACTTC
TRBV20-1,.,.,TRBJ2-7,CSARRAPGSYEQYF,TGCAGTGCTCGGCGGGCTCCTGGGTCCTACGAGCAGTACTTC
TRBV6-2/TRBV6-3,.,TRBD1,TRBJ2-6,CASSYSTGVGANVLTF,TGTGCCAGCAGTTACTCTACAGGGGTTGGGGCCAACGTCCTGACTTTC
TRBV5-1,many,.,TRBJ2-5,CASSLGQQETQYF,TGCGCCAGCAGCTTGGGGCAACAAGAGACCCAGTACTTC
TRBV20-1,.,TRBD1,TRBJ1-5,CSARTGNNQPQHF,TGCAGTGCTAGGACAGGGAATAATCAGCCCCAGCATTTT
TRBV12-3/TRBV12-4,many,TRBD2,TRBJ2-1,CASSFGTSGSNEQFF,TGTGCCAGCAGCTTCGGGACTAGCGGGAGCAATGAGCAGTTCTTC
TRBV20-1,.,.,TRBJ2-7,CSASRGMWDYEQYF,TGCAGTGCTAGTCGGGGGATGTGGGACTACGAGCAGTACTTC
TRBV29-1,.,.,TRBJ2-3,CSVEGGNTDTQYF,TGCAGCGTTGAGGGTGGCAACACAGATACGCAGTATTTT
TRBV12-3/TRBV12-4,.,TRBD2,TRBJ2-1,CASSFGGRGNNEQFF,TGTGCCAGCAGTTTCGGCGGGAGGGGTAACAATGAGCAGTTCTTC
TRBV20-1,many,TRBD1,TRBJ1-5,CSASQGGVNQPQHF,TGCAGTGCTAGCCAGGGGGGGGTGAATCAGCCCCAGCATTTT
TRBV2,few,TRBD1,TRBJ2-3,CASSERDRGTDTQYF,TGTGCCAGCAGCGAACGGGACAGGGGAACGGATACGCAGTATTTT
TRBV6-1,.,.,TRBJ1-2,CASSEDIRRGSTNYGYTF,TGTGCCAGCAGTGAAGACATCCGCCGTGGTAGCACTAACTATGGCTACACCTTC
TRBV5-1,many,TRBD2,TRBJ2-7,CASSLERGGSYEQYF,TGCGCCAGCAGCTTGGAGCGGGGCGGTTCCTACGAGCAGTACTTC
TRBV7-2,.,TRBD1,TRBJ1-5,CASRSGQGSNQPQHF,TGTGCCAGCAGGAGCGGACAGGGGAGCAATCAGCCCCAGCATTTT
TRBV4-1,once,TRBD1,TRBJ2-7,CASSQARQGPYEQYF,TGCGCCAGCAGCCAAGCGAGACAGGGGCCCTACGAGCAGTACTTC
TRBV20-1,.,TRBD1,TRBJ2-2,CSAPGQGRGGTGEPFF,TGCAGTGCTCCGGGACAGGGGAGGGGAGGCACCGGGGAGCCGTTTTTT
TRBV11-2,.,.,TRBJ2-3,CASSLGPGTGTQYF,TGTGCCAGCAGCTTAGGGCCAGGGACCGGTACGCAGTATTTT
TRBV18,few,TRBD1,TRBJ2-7,CASSSARDRIGEQYF,TGTGCCAGCTCCTCCGCCCGGGACAGGATAGGAGAGCAGTACTTC
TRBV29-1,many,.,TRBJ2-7,CSVDIPTGEQYF,TGCAGCGTTGATATTCCAACGGGGGAGCAGTACTTC
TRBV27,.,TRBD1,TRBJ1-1,CASSLGVGRGLNTEAFF,TGTGCCAGCAGTTTAGGGGTGGGCAGGGGGCTGAACACTGAAGCTTTCTTT
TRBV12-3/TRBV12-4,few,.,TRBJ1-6,CASRSRDNSPLHF,TGTGCCAGTAGGTCTCGGGATAATTCACCCCTCCACTTT
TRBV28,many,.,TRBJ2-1,CASSEGGTYNEQFF,TGTGCCAGCAGCGAGGGGGGGACCTACAATGAGCAGTTCTTC
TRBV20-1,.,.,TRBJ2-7,CSARGGQREYF,TGCAGTGCTAGAGGTGGACAGAGAGAGTACTTC
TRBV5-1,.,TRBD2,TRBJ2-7,CASSLITSGESYEQYF,TGCGCCAGCAGCCTAATCACTAGCGGGGAGTCCTACGAGCAGTACTTC
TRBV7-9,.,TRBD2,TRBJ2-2,CASSLSGRGTGELFF,TGTGCCAGCAGCTTAAGCGGGAGAGGGACCGGGGAGCTGTTTTTT
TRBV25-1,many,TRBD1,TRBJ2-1,CASSATGGSYYNEQFF,TGTGCCAGCAGTGCGACAGGGGGCAGTTATTACAATGAGCAGTTCTTC
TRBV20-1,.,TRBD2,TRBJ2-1,CSAALAGGRESEQFF,TGCAGTGCTGCCCTAGCGGGGGGGCGGGAGAGTGAGCAGTTCTTC